This T cell receptor (beta chain) was recovered during a study of shared clonotypes between healthy human individuals (dated by TCRdb to the early 2020s). Broadly, across the study: A couple of women and a few men aged 18 to 49 years were included in the cohort. For each donor, CD4 naive and CD4 memory were each run on three plates, CD8 naive on two plates, and CD8 memory on one plate. To estimate repertoire size and how much clonotype sharing occurs between individuals, the study deeply sequenced the blood TCR repertoires of about five healthy adults. Libraries were prepared and TCR repertoires were sequenced by different laboratories using diverse techniques, in order to increase sequencing depth and limit assay-specific biases. Between about 0.8 and 8.9 billion PBMCs per donor were obtained by leukapheresis.

Using the deep immunoSEQ assay, multiplex PCR amplified TCR CDR3 regions from genomic DNA. Genomic DNA extracted from each cell subset was distributed evenly over all wells of several immunoSEQ 96-well plates, and each plate served as one replicate. Each replicate PCR for sorted subsets received 150 to 250 ng genomic DNA, equal to 30,000 or so T cell genomes. Purified libraries were measured with a Qubit 3.0 fluorometer, size-checked on a Bioanalyzer 2100, and measured again with the KAPA Library Quantification kit. Each immunoSEQ 96-well plate was sequenced on its own single-read 150-cycle Illumina NextSeq 550 flow cell. Processing in the source paper ran as follows. Because the immunoSEQ output held only junctional sequences and lacked quality scores, the filtering could not match the filtering applied to full-length reads. Sequences were annotated with PyIR, a Python wrapper for IgBLAST v1.9, and V/J genes and CDR3 were assigned using IMGT germline references. Reads were removed for weak V/J assignments (E-value above 1e-6), missing CDR3, stop codons, out-of-frame junctions, or ambiguous translated residues. V3J clonotypes were defined as sequences sharing the same inferred V gene, J gene, and CDR3 amino acid sequence. The percentage overlap between two repertoires was calculated by dividing the number of shared unique clonotypes by the size of the smaller repertoire. Richness of each repertoire was evaluated using RTK rarefaction, the Chao1 estimator, and Recon v2.1 estimates of unobserved clonotypes. For all TCRbeta clonotypes obtained by the gDNA method from a few donors, generation probabilities were computed with OLGA. TCRdb took this table from immuneACCESS and kept in-frame rearrangements with V and J called. Such tables lack part of the clones; where checked against another copy, unresolved V genes explain under half of the gap, and the rest is unexplained. V, J and clone size were drawn from that table, and D and trimming were deduced from the DNA. The sample includes roughly 2 million clones, with almost 96% observed a single time. Roughly 0.13% of the sample rests with the top ten.

Donors were healthy HIV-negative adults with no recently reported acute infections or vaccinations. Every donor was a Caucasian adult living in Nashville, Tennessee, USA. Magnetic negative selection was used to enrich CD4+ T cells, after which naive cells were positively selected on CD45RA and the negative fraction became the memory subset. Blood was obtained by leukapheresis, after which PBMCs were separated by Ficoll-Histopaque density gradient centrifugation and cryopreserved in liquid nitrogen vapor phase. Purity and quantity of every magnetically sorted T cell population were checked by analytical flow cytometry. From each sorted fraction, genomic DNA was isolated and quantified by UV absorbance on a Nanodrop 2000c. As regards this clone: This receptor's antigen is unknown. No much larger clonotype is one base removed from it; base qualities were not supplied.

Broad study findings and their caveats: Compared with non-shared clonotypes, clonotypes shared by all four sorted-subset donors had higher generation probabilities. Sampling was limited to blood, and TCR repertoires in tissue likely differ from TCR repertoires in blood. Across a few donors, 4.5% to 6.5% of naive CD4, roughly 3.4% of naive CD8, approximately 2.5% of memory CD4, and about 0.44% of memory CD8 clonotypes were shared. Rarefaction of sorted-subset datasets indicated incomplete sequencing despite the large sequencing depth. Naive subsets generally had larger estimated clonotype richness than memory subsets. Because the study included a small number of donors, the genetic and exposure-history diversity represented was limited. Pairwise subsampling led to the expectation that sequencing depth would affect the degree of clonotype sharing among donors.

V was cut back by 6 bases and J by 1 base, leaving a gap of 15 bases between them. The germline V gene sets CDR1 to SNHLY and CDR2 to FYNNEI. From cysteine to phenylalanine, the CDR3 is 15 amino acids long. Solely the CDR3 DNA is kept, with 45 bases framed from the first base. Source material: naive CD4+ T cells sorted from blood. Reading the label with the study, this specimen's cell subset or site is: CD45RA+ positively selected. This TCR derives from a man between 18 and 29 years old in good health. The V and J genes are TRBV2 and TRBJ1-1; TRBD1 is a possible D gene, resting on 6 matching bases. The CDR3 region: CASSRTSTGNTEAFF. The bases read TGTGCCAGCAGCCGTACCTCGACAGGGAACACTGAAGCTTTCTTT. Where the CDR3 stops, the reference TRBV2 and TRBJ1-1 genes take over; the full variable domain is EPEVTQTPSHQVTQMGQEVILRCVPISNHLYFYWYRQILGQKVEFLVSFYNNEISEKSEIFDDQFSVERPDGSNFTLKIRSTKLEDSAMYFCASSRTSTGNTEAFFGQGTRLTVV.